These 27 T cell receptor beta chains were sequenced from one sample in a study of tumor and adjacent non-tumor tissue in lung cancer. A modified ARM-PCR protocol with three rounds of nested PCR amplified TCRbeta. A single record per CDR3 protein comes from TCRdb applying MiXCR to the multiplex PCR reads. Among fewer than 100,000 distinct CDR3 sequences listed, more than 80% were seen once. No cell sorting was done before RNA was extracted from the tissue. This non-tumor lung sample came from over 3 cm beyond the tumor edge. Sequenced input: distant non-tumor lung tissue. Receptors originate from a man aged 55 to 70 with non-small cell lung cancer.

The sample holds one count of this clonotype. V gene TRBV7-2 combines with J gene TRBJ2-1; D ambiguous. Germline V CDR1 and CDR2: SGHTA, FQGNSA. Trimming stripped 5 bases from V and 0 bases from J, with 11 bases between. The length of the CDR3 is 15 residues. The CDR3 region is CTSSPLGGSYNEQFF. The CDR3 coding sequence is TGTACCAGCAGCCCCCTGGGCGGCTCCTACAATGAGCAGTTCTTC. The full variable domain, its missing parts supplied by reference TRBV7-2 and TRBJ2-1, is GAGVSQSPSNKVTEKGKDVELRCDPISGHTALYWYRQSLGQGLEFLIYFQGNSAPDKSGLPSDRFSAERTGGSVSTLTIQRTQQEDSAVYLCTSSPLGGSYNEQFFGPGTRLTVL.

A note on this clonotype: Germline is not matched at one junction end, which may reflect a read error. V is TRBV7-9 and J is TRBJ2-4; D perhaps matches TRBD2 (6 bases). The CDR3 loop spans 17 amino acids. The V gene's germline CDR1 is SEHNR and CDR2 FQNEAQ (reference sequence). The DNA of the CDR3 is TGTACCAGCAGCTTCGGGACTGGCGGGGACCGGAAAAACATTCAGCACTTC. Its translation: CTSSFGTGGDRKNIQHF. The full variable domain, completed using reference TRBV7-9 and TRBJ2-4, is DTGVSQNPRHKITKRGQNVTFRCDPISEHNRLYWYRQTLGQGPEFLTYFQNEAQLEKSRLLSDRFSAERPKGSFSTLEIQRTEQGDSAMYLCTSSFGTGGDRKNIQHFGAGTRLSVL.

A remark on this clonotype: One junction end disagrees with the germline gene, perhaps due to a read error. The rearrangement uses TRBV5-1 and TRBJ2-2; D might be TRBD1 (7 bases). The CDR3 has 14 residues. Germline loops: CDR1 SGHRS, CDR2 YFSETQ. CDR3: CASSFWDRGGELFF. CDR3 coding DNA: TGCGCCAGCAGCTTCTGGGACAGAGGAGGGGAGTTGTTTTTT.

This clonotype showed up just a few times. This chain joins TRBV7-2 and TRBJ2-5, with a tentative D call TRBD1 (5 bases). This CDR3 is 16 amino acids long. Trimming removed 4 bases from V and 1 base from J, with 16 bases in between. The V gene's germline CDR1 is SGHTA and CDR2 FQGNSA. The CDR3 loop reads CASSSMGPNLQETQYF. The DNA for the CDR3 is TGTGCCAGCAGCTCGATGGGGCCAAACCTCCAAGAGACCCAGTACTTC. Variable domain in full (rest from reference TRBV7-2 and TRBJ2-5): GAGVSQSPSNKVTEKGKDVELRCDPISGHTALYWYRQSLGQGLEFLIYFQGNSAPDKSGLPSDRFSAERTGGSVSTLTIQRTQQEDSAVYLCASSSMGPNLQETQYFGPGTRLLVL.

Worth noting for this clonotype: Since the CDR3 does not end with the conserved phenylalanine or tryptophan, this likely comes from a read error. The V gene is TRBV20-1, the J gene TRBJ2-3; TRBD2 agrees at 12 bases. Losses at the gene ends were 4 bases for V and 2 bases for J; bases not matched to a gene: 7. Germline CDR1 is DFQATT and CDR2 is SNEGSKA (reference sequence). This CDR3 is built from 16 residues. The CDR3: CSAKSGLAGNTDTQYL. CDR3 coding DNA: TGCAGTGCTAAATCCGGACTAGCGGGGAACACAGATACGCAGTATCTT.

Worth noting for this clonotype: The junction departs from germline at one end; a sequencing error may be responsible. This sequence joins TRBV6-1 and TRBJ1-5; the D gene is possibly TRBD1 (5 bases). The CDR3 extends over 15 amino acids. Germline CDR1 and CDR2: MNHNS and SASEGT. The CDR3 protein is CASSEYTGGIQPQHF. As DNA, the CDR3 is TGTGCCAGCAGTGAATACACAGGAGGCATTCAGCCTCAGCATTTT.

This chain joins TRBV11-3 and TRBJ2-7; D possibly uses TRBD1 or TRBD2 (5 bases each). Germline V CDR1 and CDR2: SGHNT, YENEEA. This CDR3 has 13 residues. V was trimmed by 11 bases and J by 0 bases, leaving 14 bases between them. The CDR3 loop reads CACSMRGSYEQYF. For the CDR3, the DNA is TGTGCCTGTAGCATGAGGGGCTCCTACGAGCAGTACTTC.

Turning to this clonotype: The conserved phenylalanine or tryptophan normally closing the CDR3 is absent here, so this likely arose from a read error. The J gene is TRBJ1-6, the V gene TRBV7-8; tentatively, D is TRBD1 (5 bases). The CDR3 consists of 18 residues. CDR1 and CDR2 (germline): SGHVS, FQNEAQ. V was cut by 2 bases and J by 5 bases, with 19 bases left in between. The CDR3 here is CASSLSTVGGFDNSPLHV. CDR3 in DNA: TGTGCCAGCAGCTTATCGACAGTGGGTGGTTTCGATAATTCACCCCTCCACGTT.

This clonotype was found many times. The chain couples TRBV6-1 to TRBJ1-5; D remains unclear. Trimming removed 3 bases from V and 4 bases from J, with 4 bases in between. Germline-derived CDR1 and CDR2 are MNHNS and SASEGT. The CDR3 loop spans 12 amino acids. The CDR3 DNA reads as TGTGCCAGCAGTGAGGGGAATCAGCCCCAGCATTTT. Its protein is CASSEGNQPQHF.

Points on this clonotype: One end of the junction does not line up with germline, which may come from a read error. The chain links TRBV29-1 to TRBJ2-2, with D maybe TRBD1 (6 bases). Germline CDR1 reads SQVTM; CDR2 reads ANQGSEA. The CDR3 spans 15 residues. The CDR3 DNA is TGCAGCGTAGAAGAGGGGGACACTGTCACCGGGGAGCTGTTATTT. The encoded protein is CSVEEGDTVTGELLF.

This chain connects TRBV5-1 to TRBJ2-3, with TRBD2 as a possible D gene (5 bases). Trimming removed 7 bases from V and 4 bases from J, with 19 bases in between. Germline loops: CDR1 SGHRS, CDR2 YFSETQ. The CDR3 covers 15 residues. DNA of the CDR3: TGCGCCAGCCGATTTGAGACGGGGTCGGCAGATACGCAGTATTTT. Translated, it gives CASRFETGSADTQYF.

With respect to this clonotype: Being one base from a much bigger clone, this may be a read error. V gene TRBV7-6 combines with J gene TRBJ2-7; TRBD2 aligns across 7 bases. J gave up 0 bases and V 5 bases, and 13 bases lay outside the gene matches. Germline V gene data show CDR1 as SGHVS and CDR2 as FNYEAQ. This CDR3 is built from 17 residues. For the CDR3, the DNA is TGTGCCAGCAGCCCCCTCCGGTGGACTAGTAGCTCCTACGAGCAGTACTTC. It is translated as CASSPLRWTSSSYEQYF. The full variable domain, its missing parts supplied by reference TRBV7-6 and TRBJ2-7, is GAGVSQSPRYKVTKRGQDVALRCDPISGHVSLYWYRQALGQGPEFLTYFNYEAQQDKSGLPNDRFSAERPEGSISTLTIQRTEQRDSAMYRCASSPLRWTSSSYEQYFGPGTRLTVT.

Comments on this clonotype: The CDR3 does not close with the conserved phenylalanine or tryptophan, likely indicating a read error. Written as DNA, the CDR3 is TGTGCCAGCAACTTAGGAGGGCCAGATACGCAGTATCTT. Amino acid sequence: CASNLGGPDTQYL. V is TRBV11-2 and J is TRBJ2-3, with D maybe TRBD2 (6 bases). The CDR3 length is 13 residues. Germline CDR1 SGHAT, CDR2 FQNNGV.

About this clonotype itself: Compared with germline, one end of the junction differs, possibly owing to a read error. The DNA of the CDR3 is TGCAGCGCCAAGACTAACGGGGGGAACACCGGGGGGCTGTTTTTT. Amino acid sequence: CSAKTNGGNTGGLFF. This chain connects TRBV29-1 to TRBJ2-2; 7 bases align to TRBD2. Germline CDR1 is SQVTM and CDR2 is ANQGSEA. The CDR3 has 15 residues.

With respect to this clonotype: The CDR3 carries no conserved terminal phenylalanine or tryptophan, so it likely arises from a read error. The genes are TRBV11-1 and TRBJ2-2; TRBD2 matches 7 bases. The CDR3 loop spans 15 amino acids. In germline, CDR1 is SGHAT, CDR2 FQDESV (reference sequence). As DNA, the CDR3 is TGTGCTAGCAGCTTAGGCGGGAGAAGCACCGGTGAGCTGTTTTTA. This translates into CASSLGGRSTGELFL.

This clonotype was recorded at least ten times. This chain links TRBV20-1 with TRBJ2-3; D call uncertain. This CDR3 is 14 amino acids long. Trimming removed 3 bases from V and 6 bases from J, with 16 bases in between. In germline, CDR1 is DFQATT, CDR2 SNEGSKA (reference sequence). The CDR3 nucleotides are TGCAGTGCTAGCGGTTCATGGCTTTCTGATACGCAGTATTTT. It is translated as CSASGSWLSDTQYF.

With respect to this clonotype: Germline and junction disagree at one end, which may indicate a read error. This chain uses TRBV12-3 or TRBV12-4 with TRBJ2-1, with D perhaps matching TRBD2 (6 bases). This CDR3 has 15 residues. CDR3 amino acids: CANSLAAGPIMERFF. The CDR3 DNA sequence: TGTGCCAACAGTTTAGCGGCGGGGCCAATTATGGAGCGGTTCTTC.

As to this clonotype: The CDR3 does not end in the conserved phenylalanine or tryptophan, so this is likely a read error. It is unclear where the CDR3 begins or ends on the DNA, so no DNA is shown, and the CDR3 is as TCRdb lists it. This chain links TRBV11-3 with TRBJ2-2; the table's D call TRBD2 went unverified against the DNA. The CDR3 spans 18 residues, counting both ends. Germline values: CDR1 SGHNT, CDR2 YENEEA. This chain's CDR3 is CASISRGAGGYRAWEMFI.

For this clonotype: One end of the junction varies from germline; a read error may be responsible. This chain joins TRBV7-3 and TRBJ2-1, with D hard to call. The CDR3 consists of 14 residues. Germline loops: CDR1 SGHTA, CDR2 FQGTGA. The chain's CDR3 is CASNLVVGSNEQFF. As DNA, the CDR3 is TGTGCCAGCAACTTAGTTGTGGGATCGAATGAGCAGTTCTTC.

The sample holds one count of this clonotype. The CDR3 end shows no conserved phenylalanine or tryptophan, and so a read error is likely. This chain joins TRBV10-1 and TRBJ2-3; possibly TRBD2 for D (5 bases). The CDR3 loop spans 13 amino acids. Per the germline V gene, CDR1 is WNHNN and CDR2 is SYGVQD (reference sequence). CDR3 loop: CASSQRPTDTQYL. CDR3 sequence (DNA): TGTGCCAGCAGTCAGCGGCCCACAGATACGCAGTATCTT.

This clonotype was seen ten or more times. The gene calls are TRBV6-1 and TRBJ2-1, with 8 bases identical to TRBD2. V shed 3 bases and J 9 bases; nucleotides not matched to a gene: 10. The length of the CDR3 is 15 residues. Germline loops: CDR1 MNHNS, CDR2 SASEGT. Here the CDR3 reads CASSDPIAGPSEQFF. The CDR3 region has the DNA TGTGCCAGCAGTGATCCCATAGCGGGACCGTCTGAGCAGTTCTTC.

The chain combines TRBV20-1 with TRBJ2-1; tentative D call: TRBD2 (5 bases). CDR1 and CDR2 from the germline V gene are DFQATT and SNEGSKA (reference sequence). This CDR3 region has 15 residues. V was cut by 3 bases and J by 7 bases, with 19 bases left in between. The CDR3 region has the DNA TGCAGTGCTAGGAGGGCTAGAGGGAGTCCAAATGAGCAGTTCTTC. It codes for CSARRARGSPNEQFF.

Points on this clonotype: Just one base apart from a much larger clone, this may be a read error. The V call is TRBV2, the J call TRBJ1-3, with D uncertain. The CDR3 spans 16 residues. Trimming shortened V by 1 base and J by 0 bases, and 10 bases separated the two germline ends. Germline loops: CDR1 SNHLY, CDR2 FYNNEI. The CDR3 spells CASSEDVLHSGNTIYF. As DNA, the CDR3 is TGTGCCAGCAGTGAAGATGTGCTCCACTCTGGAAACACCATATATTTT.

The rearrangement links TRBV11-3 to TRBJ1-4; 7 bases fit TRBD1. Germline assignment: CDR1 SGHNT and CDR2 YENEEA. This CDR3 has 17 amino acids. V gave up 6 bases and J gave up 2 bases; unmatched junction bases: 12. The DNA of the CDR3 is TGTGCCAGCAGTCCATCGGCACAGGGGATCACTAATGAAAAACTGTTTTTT. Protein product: CASSPSAQGITNEKLFF. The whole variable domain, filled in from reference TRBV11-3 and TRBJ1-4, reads EAGVVQSPRYKIIEKKQPVAFWCNPISGHNTLYWYLQNLGQGPELLIRYENEEAVDDSQLPKDRFSAERLKGVDSTLKIQPAELGDSAVYLCASSPSAQGITNEKLFFGSGTQLSVL.

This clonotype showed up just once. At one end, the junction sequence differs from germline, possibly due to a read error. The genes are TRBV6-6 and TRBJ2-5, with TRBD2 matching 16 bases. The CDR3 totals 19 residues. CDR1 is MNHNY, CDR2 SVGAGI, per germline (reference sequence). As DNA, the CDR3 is TGTGCCAACAGTTCCCCCCACTGGGGGACTAGCGGGAGGGCAGAGACCCAGTACTTC. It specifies CANSSPHWGTSGRAETQYF.

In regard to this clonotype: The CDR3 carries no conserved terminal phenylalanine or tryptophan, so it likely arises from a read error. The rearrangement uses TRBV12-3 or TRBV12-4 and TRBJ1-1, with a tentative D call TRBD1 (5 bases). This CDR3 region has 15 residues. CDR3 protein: CASNFPGILNTEAFP. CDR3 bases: TGTGCCAGCAATTTCCCAGGGATACTGAACACAGAAGCTTTCCCT.

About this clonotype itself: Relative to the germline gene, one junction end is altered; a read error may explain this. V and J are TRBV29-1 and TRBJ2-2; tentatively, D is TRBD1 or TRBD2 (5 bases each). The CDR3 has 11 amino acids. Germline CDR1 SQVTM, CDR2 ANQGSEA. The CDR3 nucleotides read TGCAGCATTGGAGGACTGGGGGACCTGTTTTTT. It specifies CSIGGLGDLFF.